Listed here are 8 T cell receptor beta chains from one sample, sequenced in a study of OX40 agonist ivuxolimab in advanced cancers. Produced via immunoSEQ multiplex PCR; TCRdb's table is partial and in-frame only. The table shows approximately 94,000 clones, with about 89% occurring only once. The sample in question was CD4+ or CD8+ T cells sorted from blood, obtained in a trial of the OX40 agonist ivuxolimab. These receptors all stem from an adult with an advanced solid tumor such as melanoma, head and neck, liver or kidney cancer.

This chain uses TRBV28 with TRBJ2-4; D not certain. The CDR3 runs to 14 residues. Germline CDR1 reads MDHEN; CDR2 reads SYDVKM. V dropped 3 bases and J dropped 0 bases, with 6 bases sitting between them. For the CDR3, the DNA is TGTGCCAGCAGTTTTTCGCCAGCCAAAAACATTCAGTACTTC. The encoded protein is CASSFSPAKNIQYF.

The chain recombines TRBV19 with TRBJ1-2; 9 bases fit TRBD1. Germline-derived CDR1 and CDR2 are LNHDA and SQIVND (reference sequence). The CDR3 contains 13 residues. V gave up 9 bases and J gave up 8 bases; unmatched junction bases: 10. The CDR3 bases are TGTGCCAGCTCAAACAGGGGGCGCCGGGGCTACACCTTC. Its protein product is CASSNRGRRGYTF. Based on the CDR3 plus reference TRBV19 and TRBJ1-2, the full variable domain is DGGITQSPKYLFRKEGQNVTLSCEQNLNHDAMYWYRQDPGQGLRLIYYSQIVNDFQKGDIAEGYSVSREKKESFPLTVTSAQKNPTAFYLCASSNRGRRGYTFGSGTRLTVV.

This clone was detected once. The gene calls are TRBV11-2 and TRBJ2-2, with no clear D. Germline-derived CDR1 and CDR2 are SGHAT and FQNNGV. The ends were cut back, 5 bases at V and 6 bases at J, with 10 bases in the middle. The CDR3 runs 13 residues. CDR3 residues: CASSQIPSGELFF. The CDR3 DNA reads as TGTGCCAGCAGCCAAATTCCGTCCGGGGAGCTGTTTTTT.

In DNA form, the CDR3 reads TGTGCCAGTAGTCTGTTACTGACAGATACGCAGTATTTT. As protein: CASSLLLTDTQYF. This sequence joins TRBV19 and TRBJ2-3; no clear D. The CDR3 runs 13 residues. V lost 5 bases, J lost 3 bases, and 9 bases lay in between. Germline CDR1 LNHDA, CDR2 SQIVND (reference sequence).

CDR3 protein: CASRGYGTSLGNEQFF. CDR3 DNA: TGTGCCAGCAGGGGCTACGGGACTAGCTTAGGAAATGAGCAGTTCTTC. V gene TRBV27 combines with J gene TRBJ2-1; 9 nucleotides agree with TRBD2. The CDR3 contains 16 residues. CDR1 and CDR2 from the germline V gene are MNHEY and SMNVEV (reference sequence). V trimming: 6 bases; J trimming: 7 bases; junction bases outside the gene matches: 13.

The gene calls are TRBV5-4 and TRBJ2-2; TRBD2 matches at 8 bases. Germline values: CDR1 SGHNT, CDR2 YYREEE (reference sequence). The ends lost 0 bases at V and 5 bases at J; junction bases unmatched: 0. This CDR3 spans 14 amino acids. CDR3 DNA sequence: TGTGCCAGCAGCTTGGCGGGGGGGACCGGGGAGCTGTTTTTT. This sequence encodes CASSLAGGTGELFF.

J is TRBJ2-2 and V is TRBV29-1; possibly TRBD2 for D (6 bases). There are 14 residues in the CDR3. Germline CDR1 reads SQVTM; CDR2 reads ANQGSEA. Trimming cost V 4 bases and J 4 bases, with 13 bases left between them. CDR3 sequence (DNA): TGCAGCGTTGTTGTCGGGCGGGGCACCGGGGAGCTGTTTTTT. The encoded protein is CSVVVGRGTGELFF.

The J gene is TRBJ2-1, the V gene TRBV28; no firm D call. V lost 3 bases and J 0 bases, leaving 9 bases between the germline ends. From germline, CDR1 is MDHEN and CDR2 SYDVKM. The CDR3 is 15 residues long. The CDR3 reads CASSFYQSSYNEQFF. The CDR3 nucleotides read TGTGCCAGCAGTTTTTACCAGAGCTCCTACAATGAGCAGTTCTTC. The complete variable domain, with remaining parts taken from reference TRBV28 and TRBJ2-1, reads DVKVTQSSRYLVKRTGEKVFLECVQDMDHENMFWYRQDPGLGLRLIYFSYDVKMKEKGDIPEGYSVSREKKERFSLILESASTNQTSMYLCASSFYQSSYNEQFFGPGTRLTVL.